The rows below give T cell receptor beta chains drawn from one sample of a study of T cell responses to AZD1222 COVID-19 vaccine. Only in-frame clones appear in the TCRdb table, and some are missing; sequencing was by immunoSEQ multiplex PCR. The table shows 150,000 to 200,000 clones, with almost 90% occurring only once. The sample consisted of peripheral blood, taken on day 0 of AZD1222 vaccination. Receptor source: an adult in good health. Each CDR3 is given with its conserved first and last residue. The D gene is left open where the match is weak. A row's size may be missing; if present it is once, few, many or a size class.

size	length	V	D	J	DNA	CDR3
NA	16	TRBV19	NA	TRBJ1-2	TGTGCCAGTAGTATTAGCGGGACACCTGGCTCCCACGGCTACACCTTC	CASSISGTPGSHGYTF
few	16	TRBV6-5	NA	TRBJ2-6	TGTGCCAGCAGTTACTCGGTCGACTCTGGGGCCAACGTCCTGACTTTC	CASSYSVDSGANVLTF
NA	14	TRBV24-1	NA	TRBJ2-1	TGTGCCACCAGTGATGCTGCACTAGGGAATGAGCAGTTCTTC	CATSDAALGNEQFF
NA	14	TRBV4-3	NA	TRBJ1-6	TGCGCCAGCAGCCAAAGAGGCGGAAATTCACCCCTCCACTTT	CASSQRGGNSPLHF
NA	15	TRBV24-1	NA	TRBJ2-1	TGTGCCACCAGTGATCCCGGGAGCTCCTACAATGAGCAGTTCTTC	CATSDPGSSYNEQFF
NA	15	TRBV6-4	TRBD2	TRBJ2-3	TGTGCCAGCAGTGAACAGTCGGGGGGTCCAGATACGCAGTATTTT	CASSEQSGGPDTQYF
NA	14	TRBV18	NA	TRBJ2-7	TGTGCCAGCTCACCAAGGGGGAAGGGTTACGAGCAGTACTTC	CASSPRGKGYEQYF
NA	15	TRBV2	NA	TRBJ1-5	TGTGCCAGCAGTGACGGACTTTATAGCAATCAGCCCCAGCATTTT	CASSDGLYSNQPQHF
once	13	TRBV11-1	TRBD1	TRBJ1-4	TGTGCCAGCAGCTCTACAGGGGGCCGAGGACTGTTTTTT	CASSSTGGRGLFF
few	15	TRBV2	TRBD2	TRBJ2-5	TGTGCCAGCGGTGGACTAGCGGGGGGGAAGGAGACCCAGTACTTC	CASGGLAGGKETQYF
NA	16	TRBV19	NA	TRBJ1-5	TGTGCCAGTAGTCCCCCCGGGGGCAGGTTCTCCCAGCCCCAGCATTTT	CASSPPGGRFSQPQHF
few	14	TRBV19	NA	TRBJ1-6	TGTGCCAGTGCCCCCCAGGGAGGGGATTCACCCCTCCACTTT	CASAPQGGDSPLHF
NA	13	TRBV12-3/TRBV12-4	NA	TRBJ1-6	TGTGCCAGCAGTTTAACAGGGCAGTCACCCCTCCACTTT	CASSLTGQSPLHF
NA	13	TRBV12-5	NA	TRBJ2-5	TGTGCTAGTGGTCCCTCCGGGCCAGAGACCCAGTACTTC	CASGPSGPETQYF
NA	14	TRBV27	NA	TRBJ1-2	TGTGCCAGCAGTACACAACTGTCCAACTATGGCTACACCTTC	CASSTQLSNYGYTF
NA	14	TRBV18	NA	TRBJ1-2	TGTGCCAGCTCACCGGTCTCGGAGGGTTATGGCTACACCTTC	CASSPVSEGYGYTF
NA	13	TRBV5-1	NA	TRBJ2-1	TGCGCCAGCAGCTTGACGCGGTCCGGTGAGCAGTTCTTC	CASSLTRSGEQFF
once	16	TRBV6-6	TRBD2	TRBJ2-3	TGTGCCAGCAGTCGACAGGCTAGCGGGGGATCAGATACGCAGTATTTT	CASSRQASGGSDTQYF
NA	15	TRBV28	NA	TRBJ1-6	TGTGCCAGCAGCTCAAGCGGGCAGGGAGGATCACCCCTCCACTTT	CASSSSGQGGSPLHF
NA	13	TRBV5-1	NA	TRBJ2-7	TGCGCCAGCAGCCTCAGGGTCTCCTACGAGCAGTACTTC	CASSLRVSYEQYF
NA	11	TRBV6-6	NA	TRBJ1-1	TGTGCCAGCAGTCCGGGGGGAGCAGCTTTCTTT	CASSPGGAAFF
NA	13	TRBV7-8	NA	TRBJ2-1	TGTGCCAGCAGCTTGGGGGGGGCGCTTGAGCAGTTCTTC	CASSLGGALEQFF
NA	13	TRBV3-1/TRBV3-2	NA	TRBJ1-5	TGTGCCAGCAGCCAAATTGCTGGCCAGCCCCAGCATTTT	CASSQIAGQPQHF
NA	14	TRBV5-1	NA	TRBJ1-6	TGCGCCAGCAGGTGGCGGCAACCCAATTCACCCCTCCACTTT	CASRWRQPNSPLHF
NA	13	TRBV7-8	NA	TRBJ2-1	TGTGCCAGCAGCTTAGCAGGGGGCAATGAGCAGTTCTTC	CASSLAGGNEQFF
NA	15	TRBV2	NA	TRBJ1-6	TGTGCCAGCGCGGACCGAAGCTCCTATAATTCACCCCTCCACTTT	CASADRSSYNSPLHF
NA	12	TRBV15	TRBD1	TRBJ1-4	TGTGCCATAGGACAGGGTTATGAAAAACTGTTTTTT	CAIGQGYEKLFF
NA	13	TRBV7-3	NA	TRBJ2-7	TGTGCCAGCAGCTCACGCCGTGGGGGGGAGCAGTACTTC	CASSSRRGGEQYF
NA	15	TRBV10-2	NA	TRBJ1-1	TGCGCCAGCAGTGAGTCGGGGGCTACGAACACTGAAGCTTTCTTT	CASSESGATNTEAFF
NA	15	TRBV11-2	TRBD1	TRBJ2-3	TGTGCCAGCAGCCAGCCGGGACAGTCCACAGATACGCAGTATTTT	CASSQPGQSTDTQYF
NA	15	TRBV5-4	TRBD1	TRBJ2-7	TGTGCCAGCAGCTTGGCCGGGACAGGGGGCTACGAGCAGTACTTC	CASSLAGTGGYEQYF
NA	16	TRBV3-1/TRBV3-2	NA	TRBJ1-6	TGTGCCAGCAGCCTAGACGGGTCCCTTCCCAATTCACCCCTCCACTTT	CASSLDGSLPNSPLHF
NA	16	TRBV18	NA	TRBJ2-7	TGTGCCAGCTCACCCCTACCAATGGACAGCTCCTACGAGCAGTACTTC	CASSPLPMDSSYEQYF
NA	14	TRBV19	NA	TRBJ1-5	TGTGCCAGTAGGTTGACGGGGTACAATCAGCCCCAGCATTTT	CASRLTGYNQPQHF
NA	15	TRBV4-2	NA	TRBJ2-7	TGTGCCAGCAGCCAAGACATGGGACGGGCGAACGAGCAGTACTTC	CASSQDMGRANEQYF
NA	12	TRBV12-3/TRBV12-4	NA	TRBJ1-5	TGTGCCACTGGAGGATTCAATCAGCCCCAGCATTTT	CATGGFNQPQHF
NA	12	TRBV5-1	NA	TRBJ2-3	TGCGCCAGCAGGGCGGACACAGATACGCAGTATTTT	CASRADTDTQYF
NA	12	TRBV28	NA	TRBJ1-1	TGTGCCAGCGCTGGGCGTCCGACTGAAGCTTTCTTT	CASAGRPTEAFF
once	18	TRBV4-1	TRBD2	TRBJ2-5	TGCGCCAGCAGCCAACTATCCGGGGGACTAGGATTTATTGGGGACCAGTACTTC	CASSQLSGGLGFIGDQYF
once	14	TRBV9	NA	TRBJ1-6	TGTGCCAGCAGCGTAGAGGCAGGGAATTCACCCCTCCACTTT	CASSVEAGNSPLHF
NA	12	TRBV10-2	NA	TRBJ1-1	TGCGCCAGCAGTGACCCAAACACTGAAGCTTTCTTT	CASSDPNTEAFF
NA	13	TRBV6-5	NA	TRBJ1-1	TGTGCCAGCAGTCCGGGGATAATCACTGAAGCTTTCTTT	CASSPGIITEAFF
NA	14	TRBV7-9	NA	TRBJ1-2	TGTGCCAGCAGCTTAGCTGGGACCTACTATGGCTACACCTTC	CASSLAGTYYGYTF
NA	16	TRBV9	TRBD2	TRBJ2-3	TGTGCCAGCAGCCCTGCGGGGGGGCCAGGCACAGATACGCAGTATTTT	CASSPAGGPGTDTQYF
NA	13	TRBV27	TRBD1	TRBJ2-7	TGTGCCAGCAGTTGGGGACAGATCTACGAGCAGTACTTC	CASSWGQIYEQYF
NA	13	TRBV28	TRBD1	TRBJ1-2	TGTGCCAGCAGAGAGGGGACAGGGCAAGGCTACACCTTC	CASREGTGQGYTF
NA	15	TRBV9	TRBD1	TRBJ1-2	TGTGCCAGCAGCCCTACGCCGGGACAGGGGATAGGCTACACCTTC	CASSPTPGQGIGYTF
once	16	TRBV19	NA	TRBJ1-1	TGTGCCAGTAGAGGTGGAGAGGGGTTAATGAACACTGAAGCTTTCTTT	CASRGGEGLMNTEAFF
NA	16	TRBV2	TRBD1	TRBJ1-5	TGTGCCAGCAGTGACCTCTCCCCAGGGGGTGACCAGCCCCAGCATTTT	CASSDLSPGGDQPQHF
NA	13	TRBV5-4	NA	TRBJ2-3	TGTGCCAGCAGCCTCTGGGGGGCTGATACGCAGTATTTT	CASSLWGADTQYF
NA	13	TRBV18	TRBD1	TRBJ1-1	TGTGCCAGCTCCTCGACAGGGGACACTGAAGCTTTCTTT	CASSSTGDTEAFF
NA	13	TRBV24-1	NA	TRBJ1-2	TGTGCCACCAGTGATTCGGTCGGGTATGGCTACACCTTC	CATSDSVGYGYTF